Each of the 17 T cell receptor beta chains below was sequenced from the same sample in a study of regulatory T cells in long-lasting Graves disease. Documented time point: persistent/refractory GD, antithyroid drugs over 5 years with positive TRAb. Generation of the TCR library employed RNA extracted from PBMCs. CDR3-region Arm-PCR and iRepertoire HTBI primers produced the TCR beta libraries. Via MiXCR, TCRdb re-called the multiplex PCR reads, giving one row per CDR3 protein. This table has roughly 400,000 distinct CDR3 sequences, more than 20% appearing once. The sequencing used peripheral blood mononuclear cells (PBMCs), collected when the disease was refractory, from a patient treated with antithyroid drugs. These receptors were obtained from a female donor with Graves disease.

This clonotype appeared many times. The V gene is TRBV20-1, the J gene TRBJ2-5; 11 nucleotides match TRBD2. This CDR3 is 13 amino acids long. The junction had 2 bases not matched to a gene; V was cut back by 8 bases and J by 0 bases. Germline values: CDR1 DFQATT, CDR2 SNEGSKA (reference sequence). CDR3 DNA: TGCAGTCAGACTAGCGGGAACCAAGAGACCCAGTACTTC. The encoded protein is CSQTSGNQETQYF.

This clonotype has ten or more counts. The V call is TRBV2, the J call TRBJ2-5; D possibly corresponds to TRBD2 (5 bases). The CDR3 runs to 13 residues. The V gene's germline CDR1 is SNHLY and CDR2 FYNNEI. Trimming took 4 bases from V and 0 from J, leaving 6 bases between them. The CDR3 DNA follows: TGTGCCAGCAGTGGGGAGCACCAAGAGACCCAGTACTTC. Residues: CASSGEHQETQYF.

V and J are TRBV7-2 and TRBJ1-5; 7 bases are shared with TRBD1. Trimming took 3 bases from V and 1 from J; bases not matched to a gene: 12. This CDR3 region has 18 residues. CDR1 and CDR2 (germline): SGHTA, FQGNSA. The chain's CDR3 is CASSFTPTGLQSNQPQHF. DNA of the CDR3: TGTGCCAGCAGCTTTACTCCGACAGGGCTTCAGAGCAATCAGCCCCAGCATTTT.

The gene calls are TRBV5-8 and TRBJ2-5; 14 bases match TRBD2. Losses at the gene ends were 4 bases for V and 9 bases for J; bases not matched to a gene: 5. This CDR3 has 14 amino acids. Germline V gene sequence: CDR1 SGHTS, CDR2 YDEGEE. CDR3 loop: CASSLGLAGEAQYF. The CDR3 nucleotides are TGTGCCAGCAGCCTGGGACTAGCGGGAGAAGCCCAGTACTTC. Together with reference TRBV5-8 and TRBJ2-5, the CDR3 gives the full variable domain: EAGVTQSPTHLIKTRGQQATLRCSPISGHTSVYWYQQALGLGLQFLLWYDEGEERNRGNFPPRFSGRQFPNYSSELNVNALELEDSALYLCASSLGLAGEAQYFGPGTRLLVL.

This clonotype showed up many times. CDR3 nucleotides: TGTGCCAGCAGCTTATTTCTCAACGAGCAGTACTTC. Residues: CASSLFLNEQYF. The V call is TRBV7-2, the J call TRBJ2-7; no firm D call. CDR1 SGHTA and CDR2 FQGNSA come from the germline V gene. V was clipped by 2 bases and J by 5 bases, with 7 bases between them. The CDR3 loop spans 12 amino acids.

In the case of this clonotype: With a much larger clone just one base away, this may be a read error. The V gene is TRBV12-3 or TRBV12-4, the J gene TRBJ1-1, with D possibly being TRBD1 (6 bases). With 7 bases removed from V and 6 bases from J, the gap between germline ends came to 15 bases. This CDR3 has 13 amino acids. The CDR3 protein is CASTPDRQPEAFF. CDR3 bases: TGTGCCAGCACCCCCGACAGGCAACCTGAAGCTTTCTTT.

This clonotype was seen ten or more times. The genes are TRBV12-3 or TRBV12-4 and TRBJ2-4; D possibly uses TRBD1 or TRBD2 (6 bases each). The ends were cut back, 6 bases at V and 2 bases at J, with 20 bases in the middle. The CDR3 extends over 17 amino acids. CDR3 nucleotide sequence: TGTGCCAGCAGCCCTAGAGGACCGGGGGCGACCAAAAACATTCAGTACTTC. This translates into CASSPRGPGATKNIQYF.

This clonotype came up a few times. Being one base from a much bigger clone, this may be a read error. This chain uses TRBV4-2 with TRBJ2-7, with 10 bases fitting TRBD2. The ends lost 2 bases at V and 2 bases at J; junction bases unmatched: 3. Germline lookup yields CDR1 LGHNA and CDR2 YNFKEQ. The CDR3 loop spans 15 amino acids. CDR3 amino acids: CASSQTSGTTYEQYF. CDR3 in DNA: TGTGCCAGCAGCCAAACTAGCGGGACGACCTACGAGCAGTACTTC.

This clonotype was seen at least ten times. In DNA, the CDR3 is TGTGCCAGCAGCTTAGAGTACGAGACCCAGTACTTC. This sequence encodes CASSLEYETQYF. The rearrangement joins TRBV7-8 to TRBJ2-5, with D hard to call. From germline, CDR1 is SGHVS and CDR2 FQNEAQ. CDR3 length: 12 amino acids. Trimming removed 1 base at V and 5 bases at J, with 5 bases between.

This clonotype was detected ten times or more. The chain uses TRBV7-3 and TRBJ2-5; no definite D call. The CDR3 covers 15 residues. Germline V gene sequence: CDR1 SGHTA, CDR2 FQGTGA. The ends were cut back, 5 bases at V and 2 bases at J, with 15 bases in the middle. CDR3 protein: CASSPGGQIQETQYF. The CDR3 DNA sequence: TGTGCCAGCAGCCCGGGTGGGCAGATTCAAGAGACCCAGTACTTC.

The J gene is TRBJ2-3, the V gene TRBV28; 11 positions agree with TRBD2. After removal of 1 base from V and 4 bases from J, the junction contained 4 bases not matched to a gene. Germline CDR1 MDHEN, CDR2 SYDVKM. This CDR3 spans 16 amino acids. CDR3 region: CASSLSVAGGADTQYF. DNA for the CDR3: TGTGCCAGCAGTTTATCGGTAGCGGGAGGGGCAGATACGCAGTATTTT. The variable domain in full, with the rest retrieved from reference TRBV28 and TRBJ2-3, is DVKVTQSSRYLVKRTGEKVFLECVQDMDHENMFWYRQDPGLGLRLIYFSYDVKMKEKGDIPEGYSVSREKKERFSLILESASTNQTSMYLCASSLSVAGGADTQYFGPGTRLTVL.

This clonotype was recorded once. The gene calls are TRBV9 and TRBJ2-1; 13 bases fit TRBD2. Trimming cost V 6 bases and J 7 bases; bases outside gene matches: 7. CDR1 is SGDLS, CDR2 YYNGEE, per germline. The CDR3 is made up of 15 amino acids. CDR3 in DNA: TGTGCCAGCACCCCCGGGACTAGCGGGACGAATGAGCAGTTCTTC. It yields the protein CASTPGTSGTNEQFF.

The J gene is TRBJ2-7, the V gene TRBV5-1; TRBD1 agrees at 7 bases. CDR1 and CDR2 from the germline V gene are SGHRS and YFSETQ. Trimming took 3 bases from V and 5 from J; bases not matched to a gene: 8. The CDR3 spans 14 residues. The DNA of the CDR3 is TGCGCCAGCAGCTCCTCCGGGACAGCACACGAGCAGTACTTC. Residues: CASSSSGTAHEQYF.

The gene calls are TRBV20-1 and TRBJ1-1; TRBD1 might be the D (5 bases). The germline CDR1 and CDR2 sequences are DFQATT and SNEGSKA (reference sequence). The V end lost 6 bases, the J end lost 1 base, and 9 bases lay between the germline ends. CDR3 length: 12 amino acids. CDR3 amino acids: CSADDRNTEAFF. For the CDR3, the DNA is TGCAGTGCAGACGACAGGAACACTGAAGCTTTCTTT.

The V gene is TRBV7-2, the J gene TRBJ2-2; 7 bases agree with TRBD2. Germline loops: CDR1 SGHTA, CDR2 FQGNSA. After removal of 2 bases from V and 4 bases from J, the junction contained 10 bases not matched to a gene. This CDR3 is built from 17 residues. The CDR3 DNA reads TGTGCCAGCAGCTTATGGTTGCGGGAGAGGAGCACCGGGGAGCTGTTTTTT. It yields the protein CASSLWLRERSTGELFF.

This clonotype appeared many times. The chain combines TRBV5-5 with TRBJ1-5; no clear D. The CDR3 extends over 13 amino acids. Per germline, CDR1 SGHKS and CDR2 YYEKEE (reference sequence). V was shortened by 1 base and J by 5 bases, with 7 bases between the two germline ends. The CDR3: CASSLLWDQPQHF. The CDR3 coding sequence is TGTGCCAGCAGCTTGTTGTGGGATCAGCCCCAGCATTTT.

This clonotype was recorded at least ten times. This rearrangement joins TRBV20-1 to TRBJ2-5; 12 bases map to TRBD2. V was clipped by 5 bases and J by 4 bases; unmatched bases: 8. This CDR3 is built from 15 residues. Germline-derived CDR1 and CDR2 are DFQATT and SNEGSKA (reference sequence). The CDR3, as DNA: TGCAGTGCTCCCCAACTAGCGGGAGGCGGAGAGACCCAGTACTTC. Encoded protein: CSAPQLAGGGETQYF.